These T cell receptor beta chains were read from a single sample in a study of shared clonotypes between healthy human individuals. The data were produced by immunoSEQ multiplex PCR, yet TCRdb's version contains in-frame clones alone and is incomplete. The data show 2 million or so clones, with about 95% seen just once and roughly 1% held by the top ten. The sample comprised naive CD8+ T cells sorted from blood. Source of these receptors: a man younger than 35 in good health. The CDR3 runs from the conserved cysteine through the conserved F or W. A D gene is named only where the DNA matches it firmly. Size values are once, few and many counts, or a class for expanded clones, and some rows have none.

CDR3aa: CASSLGQLGTEAFF
CDR3nt: TGTGCCAGCAGCTTAGGACAACTGGGTACTGAAGCTTTCTTT
j_gene: TRBJ1-1
v_gene: TRBV13
d_gene: .
abundance: .

CDR3aa: CAWSLSGGEAFF
CDR3nt: TGTGCCTGGAGTTTATCAGGGGGGGAGGCTTTCTTT
j_gene: TRBJ1-1
v_gene: TRBV30
d_gene: TRBD1
abundance: .

CDR3aa: CASSPDRGSGAKNIQYF
CDR3nt: TGTGCCAGCAGTCCGGATAGGGGTTCGGGCGCCAAAAACATTCAGTACTTC
j_gene: TRBJ2-4
v_gene: TRBV7-9
d_gene: .
abundance: .

CDR3aa: CASSLSYNEQFF
CDR3nt: TGTGCCAGCAGCTTGTCGTACAATGAGCAGTTCTTC
j_gene: TRBJ2-1
v_gene: TRBV5-8
d_gene: .
abundance: .

CDR3aa: CASSSTTGVTGELFF
CDR3nt: TGTGCCAGCAGCTCCACGACAGGGGTCACCGGGGAGCTGTTTTTT
j_gene: TRBJ2-2
v_gene: TRBV7-9
d_gene: TRBD1
abundance: .

CDR3aa: CASSIKRGANNEQFF
CDR3nt: TGTGCCAGTAGTATCAAGCGGGGGGCAAACAATGAGCAGTTCTTC
j_gene: TRBJ2-1
v_gene: TRBV19
d_gene: TRBD2
abundance: .

CDR3aa: CAWSVLEELFF
CDR3nt: TGTGCCTGGAGTGTACTCGAGGAGCTGTTTTTT
j_gene: TRBJ2-2
v_gene: TRBV30
d_gene: .
abundance: .

CDR3aa: CATPHSGTGQDEQFF
CDR3nt: TGTGCCACACCCCACTCCGGGACAGGGCAGGATGAGCAGTTCTTC
j_gene: TRBJ2-1
v_gene: TRBV5-4
d_gene: TRBD1
abundance: .

CDR3aa: CAWNQDSYQPQHF
CDR3nt: TGTGCCTGGAATCAGGACAGCTATCAGCCCCAGCATTTT
j_gene: TRBJ1-5
v_gene: TRBV30
d_gene: .
abundance: .

CDR3aa: CASSLDLYEQYF
CDR3nt: TGTGCCAGCAGCTTGGACCTGTACGAGCAGTACTTC
j_gene: TRBJ2-7
v_gene: TRBV5-6
d_gene: .
abundance: .

CDR3aa: CASSQFYPDGYTF
CDR3nt: TGTGCCAGCAGCCAATTCTATCCCGATGGCTACACCTTC
j_gene: TRBJ1-2
v_gene: TRBV14
d_gene: .
abundance: .

CDR3aa: CASSYSAESTDTQYF
CDR3nt: TGTGCCAGCAGTTACTCGGCGGAAAGCACAGATACGCAGTATTTT
j_gene: TRBJ2-3
v_gene: TRBV6-5
d_gene: .
abundance: .

CDR3aa: CASSQRDNSYEQYF
CDR3nt: TGTGCCAGCAGTCAGCGGGACAATTCCTACGAGCAGTACTTC
j_gene: TRBJ2-7
v_gene: TRBV5-4
d_gene: .
abundance: .

CDR3aa: CASSPIKGQGAEETQYF
CDR3nt: TGTGCCAGCAGCCCGATTAAAGGACAGGGGGCAGAGGAGACCCAGTACTTC
j_gene: TRBJ2-5
v_gene: TRBV13
d_gene: TRBD1
abundance: .

CDR3aa: CAWSLAGAYEQYF
CDR3nt: TGTGCCTGGAGTTTAGCGGGGGCCTACGAGCAGTACTTC
j_gene: TRBJ2-7
v_gene: TRBV30
d_gene: TRBD2
abundance: .

CDR3aa: CASSWDSYSYNEQFF
CDR3nt: TGTGCCAGCAGCTGGGACAGTTACTCCTACAATGAGCAGTTCTTC
j_gene: TRBJ2-1
v_gene: TRBV7-6
d_gene: TRBD1
abundance: .

CDR3aa: CASSPRDNTDTQYF
CDR3nt: TGTGCCAGCAGCCCCCGGGACAACACAGATACGCAGTATTTT
j_gene: TRBJ2-3
v_gene: TRBV11-2
d_gene: .
abundance: .

CDR3aa: CSVEGVGSYEQYF
CDR3nt: TGCAGCGTTGAGGGCGTGGGCTCCTACGAGCAGTACTTC
j_gene: TRBJ2-7
v_gene: TRBV29-1
d_gene: .
abundance: .

CDR3aa: CASRARNSYEQYF
CDR3nt: TGTGCCAGCAGGGCCAGGAACTCCTACGAGCAGTACTTC
j_gene: TRBJ2-7
v_gene: TRBV6-6
d_gene: .
abundance: .

CDR3aa: CAISESGVSTDTQYF
CDR3nt: TGTGCCATCAGTGAGTCGGGGGTTAGCACAGATACGCAGTATTTT
j_gene: TRBJ2-3
v_gene: TRBV10-3
d_gene: .
abundance: .

CDR3aa: CASSTATSGYEQYF
CDR3nt: TGTGCCAGCAGCACGGCGACTAGCGGGTACGAGCAGTACTTC
j_gene: TRBJ2-7
v_gene: TRBV7-8
d_gene: TRBD2
abundance: .

CDR3aa: CASSLGPGYEQYF
CDR3nt: TGTGCCAGCAGCTTAGGCCCCGGCTACGAGCAGTACTTC
j_gene: TRBJ2-7
v_gene: TRBV11-3
d_gene: .
abundance: .

CDR3aa: CASRGPRTFYGYTF
CDR3nt: TGTGCAAGTCGTGGGCCCCGAACCTTCTATGGCTACACCTTC
j_gene: TRBJ1-2
v_gene: TRBV12-2
d_gene: .
abundance: .

CDR3aa: CAWTPEPYIQYF
CDR3nt: TGTGCCTGGACGCCGGAACCGTACATTCAGTACTTC
j_gene: TRBJ2-4
v_gene: TRBV30
d_gene: .
abundance: .

CDR3aa: CASSFGTGIYEQYF
CDR3nt: TGTGCCAGCAGTTTCGGGACAGGGATTTACGAGCAGTACTTC
j_gene: TRBJ2-7
v_gene: TRBV27
d_gene: TRBD1
abundance: .

CDR3aa: CASSYDGTGISPLHF
CDR3nt: TGTGCCAGCAGTTACGACGGGACAGGGATTTCACCCCTCCACTTT
j_gene: TRBJ1-6
v_gene: TRBV6-5
d_gene: TRBD1
abundance: .

CDR3aa: CASSEAGEVTEAFF
CDR3nt: TGTGCCAGCAGTGAGGCCGGAGAGGTCACTGAAGCTTTCTTT
j_gene: TRBJ1-1
v_gene: TRBV2
d_gene: .
abundance: .

CDR3aa: CASSPQLAGGLRETQYF
CDR3nt: TGTGCCAGCAGTCCCCAACTAGCGGGGGGATTAAGGGAGACCCAGTACTTC
j_gene: TRBJ2-5
v_gene: TRBV28
d_gene: TRBD2
abundance: .

CDR3aa: CASSPLGTGSPYEQYF
CDR3nt: TGTGCCAGCAGCCCCCTAGGAACAGGTTCGCCCTACGAGCAGTACTTC
j_gene: TRBJ2-7
v_gene: TRBV7-2
d_gene: .
abundance: .

CDR3aa: CASAPGTGNTGELFF
CDR3nt: TGTGCTAGTGCACCTGGGACGGGCAACACCGGGGAGCTGTTTTTT
j_gene: TRBJ2-2
v_gene: TRBV12-5
d_gene: .
abundance: .

CDR3aa: CASSLAFSSYEQYF
CDR3nt: TGTGCCAGCAGTTTAGCGTTCAGCTCCTACGAGCAGTACTTC
j_gene: TRBJ2-7
v_gene: TRBV27
d_gene: .
abundance: .

CDR3aa: CASSSLAGGNEQFF
CDR3nt: TGTGCCAGCAGCTCCCTAGCGGGGGGAAATGAGCAGTTCTTC
j_gene: TRBJ2-1
v_gene: TRBV11-2
d_gene: TRBD2
abundance: .

CDR3aa: CASSLGTATYEQYF
CDR3nt: TGTGCCAGCAGCCTGGGTACGGCAACTTACGAGCAGTACTTC
j_gene: TRBJ2-7
v_gene: TRBV7-9
d_gene: .
abundance: once

CDR3aa: CAWSKGWRDYGYTF
CDR3nt: TGTGCCTGGAGTAAAGGTTGGAGAGACTATGGCTACACCTTC
j_gene: TRBJ1-2
v_gene: TRBV30
d_gene: .
abundance: .

CDR3aa: CASSSPGTGELFF
CDR3nt: TGTGCCAGCAGCTCCCCAGGCACCGGGGAGCTGTTTTTT
j_gene: TRBJ2-2
v_gene: TRBV7-3
d_gene: .
abundance: .

CDR3aa: CASTIHWEEQFF
CDR3nt: TGTGCCAGCACCATACACTGGGAGGAGCAGTTCTTC
j_gene: TRBJ2-1
v_gene: TRBV11-2
d_gene: .
abundance: once

CDR3aa: CASSVTGEDEKLFF
CDR3nt: TGTGCCAGCAGTGTGACAGGGGAGGATGAAAAACTGTTTTTT
j_gene: TRBJ1-4
v_gene: TRBV6-5
d_gene: TRBD1
abundance: .

CDR3aa: CASSQDPVSGNTIYF
CDR3nt: TGCGCCAGCAGCCAAGACCCCGTCTCTGGAAACACCATATATTTT
j_gene: TRBJ1-3
v_gene: TRBV4-1
d_gene: .
abundance: .

CDR3aa: CASSYTGSTEAFF
CDR3nt: TGTGCCAGCAGCTATACAGGATCCACTGAAGCTTTCTTT
j_gene: TRBJ1-1
v_gene: TRBV7-9
d_gene: .
abundance: .

CDR3aa: CASSLGTVSYEQYF
CDR3nt: TGTGCCAGCAGCTTAGGGACGGTTTCCTACGAGCAGTACTTC
j_gene: TRBJ2-7
v_gene: TRBV5-6
d_gene: .
abundance: .

CDR3aa: CASTLGLAGEGSAGELFF
CDR3nt: TGTGCCAGCACACTGGGACTAGCGGGAGAGGGTTCCGCCGGGGAGCTGTTTTTT
j_gene: TRBJ2-2
v_gene: TRBV2
d_gene: TRBD2
abundance: .

CDR3aa: CASSHGQGNSPLHF
CDR3nt: TGTGCCAGCAGCCATGGACAGGGGAACTCACCCCTCCACTTT
j_gene: TRBJ1-6
v_gene: TRBV5-4
d_gene: TRBD1
abundance: .

CDR3aa: CASSPERDLAKNIQYF
CDR3nt: TGTGCCAGCAGTCCGGAGCGGGATCTGGCCAAAAACATTCAGTACTTC
j_gene: TRBJ2-4
v_gene: TRBV27
d_gene: TRBD2
abundance: .

CDR3aa: CASSGTGTDPTEQYF
CDR3nt: TGTGCCAGCAGCGGAACCGGGACAGACCCCACCGAGCAGTACTTC
j_gene: TRBJ2-7
v_gene: TRBV7-8
d_gene: TRBD1
abundance: .

CDR3aa: CASSHRGELEQFF
CDR3nt: TGTGCCAGCAGTCACAGAGGAGAGCTTGAGCAGTTCTTC
j_gene: TRBJ2-1
v_gene: TRBV28
d_gene: .
abundance: .

CDR3aa: CASSDPADDEKLFF
CDR3nt: TGTGCCAGCAGTGACCCGGCGGACGATGAAAAACTGTTTTTT
j_gene: TRBJ1-4
v_gene: TRBV2
d_gene: .
abundance: .

CDR3aa: CASSLGTGGGYTF
CDR3nt: TGTGCCAGCAGTCTAGGGACAGGGGGCGGCTACACCTTC
j_gene: TRBJ1-2
v_gene: TRBV27
d_gene: TRBD1
abundance: .

CDR3aa: CASSQSLADEQYF
CDR3nt: TGCGCCAGCAGCCAATCTCTAGCGGACGAGCAGTACTTC
j_gene: TRBJ2-7
v_gene: TRBV4-1
d_gene: TRBD2
abundance: .

CDR3aa: CASLGTAQDTQYF
CDR3nt: TGTGCCTCTTTGGGTACGGCTCAAGATACGCAGTATTTT
j_gene: TRBJ2-3
v_gene: TRBV30
d_gene: .
abundance: .

CDR3aa: CASALVPEEETQYF
CDR3nt: TGTGCTAGTGCTTTGGTTCCGGAAGAAGAGACCCAGTACTTC
j_gene: TRBJ2-5
v_gene: TRBV12-5
d_gene: .
abundance: .

CDR3aa: CASSHRDRGLGSPLHF
CDR3nt: TGTGCCAGCAGCCACCGGGACAGGGGCCTCGGTTCACCCCTCCACTTT
j_gene: TRBJ1-6
v_gene: TRBV7-9
d_gene: TRBD1
abundance: .